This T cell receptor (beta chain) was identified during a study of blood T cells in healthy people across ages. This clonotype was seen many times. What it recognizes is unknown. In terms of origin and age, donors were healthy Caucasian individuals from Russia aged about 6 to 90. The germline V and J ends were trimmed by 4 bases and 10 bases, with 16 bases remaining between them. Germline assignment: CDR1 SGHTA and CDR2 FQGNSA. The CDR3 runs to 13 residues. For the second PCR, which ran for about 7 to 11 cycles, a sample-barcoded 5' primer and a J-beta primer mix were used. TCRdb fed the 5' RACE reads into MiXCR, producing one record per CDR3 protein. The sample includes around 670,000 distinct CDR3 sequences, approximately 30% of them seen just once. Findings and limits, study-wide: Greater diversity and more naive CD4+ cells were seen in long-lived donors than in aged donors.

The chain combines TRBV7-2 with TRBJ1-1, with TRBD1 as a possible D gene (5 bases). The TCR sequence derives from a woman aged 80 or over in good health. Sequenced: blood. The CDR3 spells CASSSRGDEVAFF. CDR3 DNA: TGTGCCAGCAGCTCCCGGGGGGACGAGGTAGCTTTCTTT.